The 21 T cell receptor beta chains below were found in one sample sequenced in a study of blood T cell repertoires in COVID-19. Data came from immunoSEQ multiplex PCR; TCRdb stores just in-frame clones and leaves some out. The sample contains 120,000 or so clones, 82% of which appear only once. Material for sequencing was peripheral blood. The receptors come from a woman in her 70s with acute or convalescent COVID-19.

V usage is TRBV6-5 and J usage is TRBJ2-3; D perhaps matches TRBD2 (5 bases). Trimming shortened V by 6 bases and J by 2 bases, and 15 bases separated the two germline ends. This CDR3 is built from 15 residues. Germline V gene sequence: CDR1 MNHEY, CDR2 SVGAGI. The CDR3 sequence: CASSDDRGTTDTQYF. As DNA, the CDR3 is TGTGCCAGCAGCGATGACCGGGGAACCACAGATACGCAGTATTTT.

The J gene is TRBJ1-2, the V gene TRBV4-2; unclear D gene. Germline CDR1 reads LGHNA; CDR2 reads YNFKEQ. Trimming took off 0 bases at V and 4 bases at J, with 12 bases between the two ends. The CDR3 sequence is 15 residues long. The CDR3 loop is CASSQDKASSYGYTF. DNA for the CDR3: TGTGCCAGCAGCCAAGATAAAGCTTCTAGCTATGGCTACACCTTC.

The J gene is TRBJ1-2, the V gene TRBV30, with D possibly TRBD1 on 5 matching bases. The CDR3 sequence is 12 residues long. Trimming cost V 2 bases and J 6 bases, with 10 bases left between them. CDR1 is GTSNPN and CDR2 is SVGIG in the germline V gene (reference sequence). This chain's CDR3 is CAWSSGFHGYTF. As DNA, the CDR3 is TGTGCCTGGAGTTCAGGGTTCCATGGCTACACCTTC.

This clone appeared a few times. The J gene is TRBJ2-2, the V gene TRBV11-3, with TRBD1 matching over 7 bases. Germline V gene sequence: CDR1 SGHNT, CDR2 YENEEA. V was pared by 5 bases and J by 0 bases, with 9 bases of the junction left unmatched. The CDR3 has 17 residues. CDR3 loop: CASSTVQGTTNTGELFF. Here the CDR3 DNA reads TGTGCCAGCAGCACGGTACAGGGGACCACGAACACCGGGGAGCTGTTTTTT.

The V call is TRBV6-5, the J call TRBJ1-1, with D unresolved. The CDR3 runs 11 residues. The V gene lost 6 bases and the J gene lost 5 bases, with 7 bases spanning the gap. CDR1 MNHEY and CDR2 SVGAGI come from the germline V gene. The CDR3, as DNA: TGTGCCAGCAGCCGGGAGACTGAAGCTTTCTTT. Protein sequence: CASSRETEAFF.

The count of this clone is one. CDR3 region: CASSPGLAGGTGELFF. The CDR3 DNA reads as TGCGCCAGCAGCCCTGGACTAGCGGGGGGTACCGGGGAGCTGTTTTTT. V and J are TRBV5-1 and TRBJ2-2; TRBD2 matches at 14 bases. The CDR3 length is 16 residues. The germline V gene encodes CDR1 SGHRS and CDR2 YFSETQ. Trimming cost V 4 bases and J 5 bases; bases outside gene matches: 4.

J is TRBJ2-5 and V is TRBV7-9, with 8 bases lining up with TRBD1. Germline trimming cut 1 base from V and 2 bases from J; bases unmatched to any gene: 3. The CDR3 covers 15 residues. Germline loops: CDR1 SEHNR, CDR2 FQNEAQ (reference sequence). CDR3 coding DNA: TGTGCCAGCAGCTTAGTACAGGGGGGACAAGAGACCCAGTACTTC. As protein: CASSLVQGGQETQYF. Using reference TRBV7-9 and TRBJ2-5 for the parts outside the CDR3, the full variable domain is DTGVSQNPRHKITKRGQNVTFRCDPISEHNRLYWYRQTLGQGPEFLTYFQNEAQLEKSRLLSDRFSAERPKGSFSTLEIQRTEQGDSAMYLCASSLVQGGQETQYFGPGTRLLVL.

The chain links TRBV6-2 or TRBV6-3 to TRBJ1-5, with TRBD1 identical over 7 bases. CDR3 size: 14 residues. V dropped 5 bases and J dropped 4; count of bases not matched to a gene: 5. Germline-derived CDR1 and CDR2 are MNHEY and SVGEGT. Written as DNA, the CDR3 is TGTGCCAGCAGTGGAGGGACAGAAAATCAGCCCCAGCATTTT. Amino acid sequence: CASSGGTENQPQHF.

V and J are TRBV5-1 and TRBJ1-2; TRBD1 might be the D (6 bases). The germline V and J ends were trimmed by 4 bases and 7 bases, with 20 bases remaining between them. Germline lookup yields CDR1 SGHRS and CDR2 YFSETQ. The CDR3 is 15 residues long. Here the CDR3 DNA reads TGCGCCAGCAGCCCGGTTCGTCAGGGGCCTAGTGGCTACACCTTC. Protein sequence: CASSPVRQGPSGYTF.

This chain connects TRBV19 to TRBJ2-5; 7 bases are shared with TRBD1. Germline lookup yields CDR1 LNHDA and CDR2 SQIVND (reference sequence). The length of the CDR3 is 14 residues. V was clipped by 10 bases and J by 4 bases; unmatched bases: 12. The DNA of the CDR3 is TGTGCCACCGGACAGGACGTTGGAGGAGAGACCCAGTACTTC. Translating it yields CATGQDVGGETQYF.

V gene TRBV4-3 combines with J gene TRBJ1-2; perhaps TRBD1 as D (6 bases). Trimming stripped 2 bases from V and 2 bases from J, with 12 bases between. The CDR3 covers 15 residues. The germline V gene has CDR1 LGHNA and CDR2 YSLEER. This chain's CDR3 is CASSQIQGFNYGYTF. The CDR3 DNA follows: TGCGCCAGCAGCCAAATTCAGGGGTTCAACTATGGCTACACCTTC.

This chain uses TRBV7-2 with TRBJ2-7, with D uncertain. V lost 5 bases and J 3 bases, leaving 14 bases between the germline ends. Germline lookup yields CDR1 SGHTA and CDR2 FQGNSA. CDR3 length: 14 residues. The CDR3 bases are TGTGCCAGCAGCCCCGCAGGCGTTGGCTACGAGCAGTACTTC. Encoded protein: CASSPAGVGYEQYF.

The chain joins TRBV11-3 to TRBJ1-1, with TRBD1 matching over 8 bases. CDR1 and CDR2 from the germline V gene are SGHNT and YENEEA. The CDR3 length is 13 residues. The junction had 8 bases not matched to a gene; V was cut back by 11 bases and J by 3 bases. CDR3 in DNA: TGTGCCTCCGGACAGGGTGAATACACTGAAGCTTTCTTT. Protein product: CASGQGEYTEAFF.

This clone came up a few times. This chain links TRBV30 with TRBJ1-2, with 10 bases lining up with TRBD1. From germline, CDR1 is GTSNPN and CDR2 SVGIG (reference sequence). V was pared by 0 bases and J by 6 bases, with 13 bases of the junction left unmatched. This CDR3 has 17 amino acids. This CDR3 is CAWSVRGGQGPRNGYTF. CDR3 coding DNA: TGTGCCTGGAGTGTACGGGGGGGACAGGGGCCACGAAATGGCTACACCTTC.

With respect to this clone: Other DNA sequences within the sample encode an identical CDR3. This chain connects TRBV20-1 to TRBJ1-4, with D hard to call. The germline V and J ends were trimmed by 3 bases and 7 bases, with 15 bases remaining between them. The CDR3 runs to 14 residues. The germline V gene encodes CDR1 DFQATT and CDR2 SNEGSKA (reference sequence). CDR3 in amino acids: CSASLGRLSEKLFF. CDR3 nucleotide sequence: TGCAGTGCTAGTCTGGGGAGGCTATCTGAAAAACTGTTTTTT.

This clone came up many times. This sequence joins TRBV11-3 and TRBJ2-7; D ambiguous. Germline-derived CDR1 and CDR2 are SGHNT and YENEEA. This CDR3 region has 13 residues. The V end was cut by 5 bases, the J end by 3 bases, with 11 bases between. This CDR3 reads CASSAQASYEQYV. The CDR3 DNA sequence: TGTGCCAGCAGCGCCCAGGCGAGCTACGAGCAGTACGTC.

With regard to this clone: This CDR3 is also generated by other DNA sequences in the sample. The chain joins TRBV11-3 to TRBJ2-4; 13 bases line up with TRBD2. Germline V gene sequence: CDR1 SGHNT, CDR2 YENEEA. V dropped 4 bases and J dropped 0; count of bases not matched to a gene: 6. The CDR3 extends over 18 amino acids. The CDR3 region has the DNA TGTGCCAGCAGCTCGACTAGCGGGGGGCCCTTAGCCAAAAACATTCAGTACTTC. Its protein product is CASSSTSGGPLAKNIQYF.

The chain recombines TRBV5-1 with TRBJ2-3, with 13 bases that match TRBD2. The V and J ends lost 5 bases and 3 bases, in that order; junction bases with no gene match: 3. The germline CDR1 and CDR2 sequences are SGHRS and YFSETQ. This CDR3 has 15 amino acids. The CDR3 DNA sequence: TGCGCCAGCAGGAAGACTAGCGGGGGGACAGATACGCAGTATTTT. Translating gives CASRKTSGGTDTQYF. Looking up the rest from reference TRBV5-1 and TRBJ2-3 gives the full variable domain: KAGVTQTPRYLIKTRGQQVTLSCSPISGHRSVSWYQQTPGQGLQFLFEYFSETQRNKGNFPGRFSGRQFSNSRSEMNVSTLELGDSALYLCASRKTSGGTDTQYFGPGTRLTVL.

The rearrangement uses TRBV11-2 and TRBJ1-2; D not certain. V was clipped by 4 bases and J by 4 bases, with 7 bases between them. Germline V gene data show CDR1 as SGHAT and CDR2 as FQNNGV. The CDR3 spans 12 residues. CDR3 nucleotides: TGTGCCAGCAGCTCGGGAGGCTATGGCTACACCTTC. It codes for CASSSGGYGYTF.

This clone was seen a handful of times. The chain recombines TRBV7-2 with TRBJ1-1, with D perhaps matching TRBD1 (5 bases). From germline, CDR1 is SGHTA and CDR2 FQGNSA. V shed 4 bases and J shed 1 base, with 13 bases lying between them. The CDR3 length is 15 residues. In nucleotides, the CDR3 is TGTGCCAGCAGCTCCCTATCGACAGAGAACACTGAAGCTTTCTTT. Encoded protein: CASSSLSTENTEAFF.

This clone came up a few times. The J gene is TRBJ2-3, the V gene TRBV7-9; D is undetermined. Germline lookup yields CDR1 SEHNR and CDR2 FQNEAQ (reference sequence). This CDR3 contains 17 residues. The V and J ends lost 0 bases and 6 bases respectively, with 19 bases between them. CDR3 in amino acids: CASSLAVITSTEDTQYF. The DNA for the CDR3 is TGTGCCAGCAGCTTAGCGGTTATCACTTCCACTGAGGATACGCAGTATTTT.